This entry lists 18 T cell receptor beta chains sequenced from one sample in a study of CD8 T cells in ankylosing spondylitis. These receptors have no known antigen. Findings and caveats of the study: Seemingly characteristic of ankylosing spondylitis blood was a TCR beta motif consisting of 7 or 8 highly homologous variants.

TCRdb fed the 5' RACE reads into MiXCR, producing one record per CDR3 protein. This table holds more than 650,000 distinct CDR3 sequences, roughly 12% found once. The sample consisted of blood, either unsorted or a sorted T cell fraction (not recorded which). The receptors shown here come from a male donor with ankylosing spondylitis.

The gene calls are TRBV12-3 or TRBV12-4 and TRBJ1-6; D may be TRBD1 (5 bases). V lost 5 bases and J 6 bases, leaving 11 bases between the germline ends. This CDR3 spans 14 amino acids. CDR3: CASSRRQTNSPLHF. The CDR3 DNA reads TGTGCCAGCAGTCGAAGACAGACTAATTCACCCCTCCACTTT.

This clonotype appeared many times. The chain has TRBV7-8 and TRBJ2-7, with D perhaps matching TRBD2 (6 bases). The CDR3 covers 15 residues. V was trimmed by 5 bases and J by 3 bases, leaving 17 bases between them. Germline V lookup: CDR1 SGHVS, CDR2 FQNEAQ. CDR3 sequence reads: CASSPRERADYEQYF. In nucleotides, the CDR3 is TGTGCCAGCAGCCCCAGGGAGCGGGCAGACTACGAGCAGTACTTC.

In this sample, this clonotype turned up a few times. This chain links TRBV29-1 with TRBJ1-3; TRBD1 is a possible D gene (6 bases). The CDR3 has 15 residues. Trimming took 3 bases from V and 2 from J, leaving 14 bases between them. The germline V gene encodes CDR1 SQVTM and CDR2 ANQGSEA. The CDR3 DNA is TGCAGCGTTGACTCTGGCCAGGGGACTGGAAACACCATATATTTT. Its translation is CSVDSGQGTGNTIYF. Combining the CDR3 with reference TRBV29-1 and TRBJ1-3 gives the whole variable domain SAVISQKPSRDICQRGTSLTIQCQVDSQVTMMFWYRQQPGQSLTLIATANQGSEATYESGFVIDKFPISRPNLTFSTLTVSNMSPEDSSIYLCSVDSGQGTGNTIYFGEGSWLTVV.

The rearrangement uses TRBV20-1 and TRBJ2-2, with TRBD1 identical over 9 bases. The junction had 10 bases not matched to a gene; V was cut back by 2 bases and J by 6 bases. Germline loops: CDR1 DFQATT, CDR2 SNEGSKA (reference sequence). CDR3 size: 16 residues. The CDR3 bases are TGCAGTGCTAGACCTCCGGGACAGGGAATGGCCGGGGAGCTGTTTTTT. Translating it yields CSARPPGQGMAGELFF.

The table lists this clonotype with many counts. This chain connects TRBV7-8 to TRBJ1-2; 8 bases match TRBD1. Germline V gives CDR1 SGHVS, CDR2 FQNEAQ. The J segment lost 4 bases and the V segment lost 5 bases, leaving 6 bases of the junction unmatched. This CDR3 is 14 amino acids long. CDR3 region: CASSPDRVVYGYTF. The CDR3 bases are TGTGCCAGCAGCCCGGACAGGGTGGTCTATGGCTACACCTTC. The full variable domain, in which reference TRBV7-8 and TRBJ1-2 provide the parts outside the CDR3, is GAGVSQSPRYKVAKRGQDVALRCDPISGHVSLFWYQQALGQGPEFLTYFQNEAQLDKSGLPSDRFFAERPEGSVSTLKIQRTQQEDSAVYLCASSPDRVVYGYTFGSGTRLTVV.

V is TRBV12-3 or TRBV12-4 and J is TRBJ1-6, with D uncertain. This CDR3 is built from 14 residues. V was clipped by 6 bases and J by 6 bases, with 12 bases between them. The CDR3 sequence is CASSIVGVNSPLHF. The DNA for the CDR3 is TGTGCCAGCAGCATAGTCGGCGTTAATTCACCCCTCCACTTT.

The chain carries TRBV20-1 and TRBJ2-1; no clear D. The CDR3 covers 12 residues. Trimming took 3 bases from V and 4 from J, leaving 7 bases between them. Germline V gene lookup returns CDR1 DFQATT and CDR2 SNEGSKA (reference sequence). CDR3 sequence reads: CSASVRYNEQFF. The CDR3 DNA sequence: TGCAGTGCTAGCGTACGGTACAATGAGCAGTTCTTC.

This clonotype has just a few counts. The CDR3 here is CASSFRAGEKLFF. The CDR3 region has the DNA TGCGCCAGCAGCTTCCGGGCAGGTGAAAAACTGTTTTTT. This chain uses TRBV5-1 with TRBJ1-4; D gene ambiguous. Germline V gives CDR1 SGHRS, CDR2 YFSETQ. V lost 2 bases to trimming and J lost 7 bases, with 9 bases between them. The CDR3 has 13 residues.

This clonotype occurred a few times. The rearrangement joins TRBV24-1 to TRBJ2-1; possibly TRBD2 for D (6 bases). CDR3 length: 17 residues. Between the trimmed V and J ends, which lost 0 bases and 9 bases, there was a span of 20 bases. Germline CDR1 reads KGHDR; CDR2 reads SFDVKD. The CDR3 region has the DNA TGTGCCACCAGTGATTTGGAGGCGGGGTCCCCTTTGGGTGAGCAGTTCTTC. It translates to CATSDLEAGSPLGEQFF.

Here the CDR3 DNA reads TGCGCCAGCACAACTCAAGGGTACAATGAGCAGTTCTTC. Translation gives CASTTQGYNEQFF. This chain uses TRBV5-1 with TRBJ2-1; D is uncertain. V lost 6 bases and J lost 4, with 11 bases in between. This CDR3 is 13 amino acids long. Germline values: CDR1 SGHRS, CDR2 YFSETQ.

Ten or more counts support this clonotype. The chain combines TRBV9 with TRBJ2-1; D uncertain. The V gene lost 4 bases and the J gene lost 9 bases, with 14 bases spanning the gap. The CDR3 runs 13 residues. From germline, CDR1 is SGDLS and CDR2 YYNGEE. The CDR3 loop reads CASSPGLALEQFF. The CDR3 bases are TGTGCCAGCAGCCCAGGATTAGCTCTTGAGCAGTTCTTC.

This clonotype has only a few counts. This rearrangement joins TRBV5-1 to TRBJ2-7, with unresolved D. Trimming stripped 0 bases from V and 0 bases from J, with 10 bases between. In germline, CDR1 is SGHRS, CDR2 YFSETQ. This CDR3 spans 15 amino acids. The chain's CDR3 is CASSLDRSPSYEQYF. Written as DNA, the CDR3 is TGCGCCAGCAGCTTGGATAGGAGCCCCTCCTACGAGCAGTACTTC.

The sample holds a few counts of this clonotype. The CDR3 bases are TGCGCCAGCAGCCACACGGGGCCGGGACTTACCACAGATACGCAGTATTTT. Protein sequence: CASSHTGPGLTTDTQYF. The rearrangement links TRBV5-1 to TRBJ2-3, with D perhaps matching TRBD2 (6 bases). The CDR3 contains 17 residues. Germline CDR1 is SGHRS and CDR2 is YFSETQ. V was pared by 4 bases and J by 2 bases, with 20 bases between.

V is TRBV20-1 and J is TRBJ2-1; possibly TRBD1 or TRBD2 for D (5 bases each). V was clipped by 6 bases and J by 0 bases, with 18 bases between them. The germline CDR1 and CDR2 sequences are DFQATT and SNEGSKA (reference sequence). The CDR3 spans 16 residues. This CDR3 reads CSAGGTSLFSYNEQFF. The CDR3 nucleotides read TGCAGTGCCGGTGGGACCAGCCTTTTCTCCTACAATGAGCAGTTCTTC.

In this sample, this clonotype turned up a few times. The chain recombines TRBV7-2 with TRBJ1-3; D gene unclear. V dropped 4 bases and J dropped 1 base, with 5 bases sitting between them. Germline CDR1 and CDR2: SGHTA and FQGNSA. There are 13 residues in the CDR3. In DNA form, the CDR3 reads TGTGCCAGCAGCTACCAATCTGGAAACACCATATATTTT. It codes for CASSYQSGNTIYF.

This clonotype was seen many times. The chain is built from TRBV7-2 and TRBJ2-1, with D unresolved. The CDR3 contains 15 residues. Germline assignment: CDR1 SGHTA and CDR2 FQGNSA. With 1 base removed from V and 6 bases from J, the gap between germline ends came to 13 bases. Here the CDR3 reads CASSLGASLANEQFF. The CDR3 nucleotides read TGTGCCAGCAGCTTAGGGGCCTCCCTTGCCAATGAGCAGTTCTTC.

The chain links TRBV20-1 to TRBJ2-1; a possible D gene is TRBD2 (6 bases). V was trimmed by 3 bases and J by 3 bases, leaving 18 bases between them. CDR1 and CDR2 from the germline V gene are DFQATT and SNEGSKA (reference sequence). The CDR3 is made up of 16 amino acids. CDR3 residues: CSASFSAGFGYNEQFF. CDR3 DNA: TGCAGTGCTAGTTTCTCCGCGGGATTCGGCTACAATGAGCAGTTCTTC.

Ten or more counts support this clonotype. The V and J genes are TRBV5-1 and TRBJ1-2; D gene uncertain. The CDR3 runs to 15 residues. V was clipped by 0 bases and J by 6 bases, with 15 bases between them. Germline V gene sequence: CDR1 SGHRS, CDR2 YFSETQ. CDR3 DNA: TGCGCCAGCAGCTTGGAAGTGGCGCCGGCTGATGGCTACACCTTC. Its protein product is CASSLEVAPADGYTF.